What follows are 18 T cell receptor beta chains derived from one specimen sequenced in a study of cytotoxic CD8 clonotypes in ibrutinib-treated CLL. Sequencing was performed with immunoSEQ multiplex PCR; in TCRdb, only in-frame clones are kept and a portion is missing. Among 150,000 or so clones listed, approximately 81% were seen once. This specimen was PBMCs, taken after 12 months of ibrutinib treatment. The source is a human donor with chronic lymphocytic leukemia.

This chain connects TRBV2 to TRBJ2-7; TRBD2 agrees at 7 bases. Germline CDR1 SNHLY, CDR2 FYNNEI. The length of the CDR3 is 15 residues. Unmatched junction bases numbered 11, after V lost 6 bases and J lost 3 bases. The CDR3 protein is CASRNRLARNYEQYF. Here the CDR3 DNA reads TGTGCCAGCAGGAATCGACTAGCCCGAAACTACGAGCAGTACTTC.

V is TRBV9 and J is TRBJ2-5; no reliable D call. This CDR3 region has 13 residues. Deletions cut 0 bases from V and 4 bases from J, with 7 bases between. Germline V CDR1 and CDR2: SGDLS, YYNGEE. The CDR3 is CASSVVSGETQYF. The CDR3 DNA reads as TGTGCCAGCAGCGTAGTTTCAGGAGAGACCCAGTACTTC.

The J gene is TRBJ2-2, the V gene TRBV27, with 11 positions matching TRBD2. The germline gives CDR1 MNHEY, CDR2 SMNVEV (reference sequence). This CDR3 region has 15 residues. Losses at the gene ends were 7 bases for V and 3 bases for J; bases not matched to a gene: 4. The CDR3 here is CASTLAGGYTGELFF. In DNA, the CDR3 is TGTGCCAGCACCCTAGCGGGAGGATACACCGGGGAGCTGTTTTTT.

This clone has only one observation. V usage is TRBV6-4 and J usage is TRBJ2-3, with TRBD2 matching 10 bases. J gave up 3 bases and V 9 bases, and 3 bases lay outside the gene matches. Germline CDR1 MRHNA, CDR2 SNTAGT. The CDR3 is made up of 13 amino acids. CDR3 protein: CARASGRTDTQYF. Here the CDR3 DNA reads TGTGCCAGGGCTAGCGGGAGAACAGATACGCAGTATTTT.

Here the CDR3 DNA reads TGCAGTGCCATGACCCAATACGAGCAGTACTTC. Its translation: CSAMTQYEQYF. The rearrangement links TRBV20-1 to TRBJ2-7; D unresolved. V shed 6 bases and J shed 4 bases, with 10 bases lying between them. Germline loops: CDR1 DFQATT, CDR2 SNEGSKA (reference sequence). The CDR3 length is 11 residues.

The chain employs TRBV7-9 and TRBJ2-5; D possibly uses TRBD1 or TRBD2 (5 bases each). The CDR3 spans 13 residues. Deletions cut 3 bases from V and 5 bases from J, with 10 bases between. CDR1 and CDR2 from the germline V gene are SEHNR and FQNEAQ (reference sequence). The chain's CDR3 is CASSFGASETQYF. The CDR3 nucleotides are TGTGCCAGCAGCTTCGGGGCGTCGGAGACCCAGTACTTC.

This rearrangement joins TRBV12-5 to TRBJ2-1, with TRBD1 matching 7 bases. V trimming: 2 bases; J trimming: 6 bases; junction bases outside the gene matches: 7. Germline V gene sequence: CDR1 LGHNT, CDR2 FRNRAP. CDR3 size: 15 residues. The CDR3 DNA follows: TGTGCTAGTGGTTTGATGACAGGGCTCAGCAATGAGCAGTTCTTC. Translation: CASGLMTGLSNEQFF.

This clone has only one observation. The chain uses TRBV7-2 and TRBJ2-4; 7 bases are shared with TRBD2. The germline V gene has CDR1 SGHTA and CDR2 FQGNSA. This CDR3 has 15 residues. V was pared by 5 bases and J by 3 bases, with 7 bases of the junction left unmatched. CDR3 in amino acids: CASSPGRVGKNIQYF. Here the CDR3 DNA reads TGTGCCAGCAGCCCGGGGAGGGTTGGCAAAAACATTCAGTACTTC.

This chain links TRBV11-1 with TRBJ2-7, with 11 bases identical to TRBD2. The CDR3 has 16 amino acids. Unmatched junction bases numbered 7, after V lost 3 bases and J lost 3 bases. The germline V gene has CDR1 SGHAT and CDR2 FQDESV (reference sequence). The CDR3 sequence is CASSLGLAGGFYEQYF. The CDR3 DNA follows: TGTGCCAGCAGCTTGGGCCTAGCGGGAGGTTTCTACGAGCAGTACTTC.

With regard to this clone: A junction boundary mismatches the germline segment, possibly from a read error. The V and J genes are TRBV7-2 and TRBJ2-7; D is undetermined. Germline V gives CDR1 SGHTA, CDR2 FQGNSA. The CDR3 covers 14 residues. The CDR3 nucleotides are TGTGCCAGCAGTCAAGGTCGAAACTCCCACGAGCAGTACTTC. Translating it yields CASSQGRNSHEQYF.

The chain links TRBV7-2 to TRBJ2-5; tentative D call: TRBD1 (6 bases). V was clipped by 1 base and J by 5 bases, with 14 bases between them. Germline lookup yields CDR1 SGHTA and CDR2 FQGNSA. The CDR3 spans 15 residues. The CDR3 here is CASSLGGQRPETQYF. CDR3 nucleotides: TGTGCCAGCAGCTTAGGGGGACAAAGACCGGAGACCCAGTACTTC.

The rearrangement joins TRBV27 to TRBJ2-7; D unclear. Trimming took off 0 bases at V and 0 bases at J, with 12 bases between the two ends. This CDR3 spans 16 amino acids. CDR1 and CDR2 (germline): MNHEY, SMNVEV (reference sequence). In DNA, the CDR3 is TGTGCCAGCAGTTTATCGATCTTAGTCCGCTCCTACGAGCAGTACTTC. It is translated as CASSLSILVRSYEQYF.

This clone has just one count. This chain connects TRBV5-1 to TRBJ1-1; TRBD1 matches at 9 bases. V dropped 6 bases and J dropped 2; count of bases not matched to a gene: 11. The CDR3 has 16 amino acids. Germline assignment: CDR1 SGHRS and CDR2 YFSETQ. The CDR3 reads CASMLHGTGPNTEAFF. CDR3 nucleotides: TGCGCCAGCATGCTACACGGGACAGGGCCTAACACTGAAGCTTTCTTT.

This clone was seen only a few times. The V and J genes are TRBV6-1 and TRBJ1-5; TRBD1 matches at 9 bases. The germline V gene has CDR1 MNHNS and CDR2 SASEGT. The V and J ends lost 2 bases and 2 bases, in that order; junction bases with no gene match: 4. The CDR3 contains 16 residues. Written as DNA, the CDR3 is TGTGCCAGCAGTGAAAGGACAGGGGATGGCAATCAGCCCCAGCATTTT. Its protein product is CASSERTGDGNQPQHF.

This clone was detected only a few times. The CDR3 DNA reads as TGTGCCAGCACTAGCGGGATCCCCTACAATGAGCAGTTCTTC. This gives the protein CASTSGIPYNEQFF. The rearrangement joins TRBV6-5 to TRBJ2-1, with 9 bases matching TRBD2. Germline V CDR1 and CDR2: MNHEY, SVGAGI. V dropped 7 bases and J dropped 2; count of bases not matched to a gene: 3. This CDR3 comprises 14 residues.

The V gene is TRBV5-8, the J gene TRBJ2-7, with D maybe TRBD1 (5 bases). V dropped 2 bases and J dropped 4 bases, with 10 bases sitting between them. The CDR3 runs 13 residues. Germline V gene data show CDR1 as SGHTS and CDR2 as YDEGEE. CDR3 amino acids: CASSLQVLYEQYF. CDR3 coding DNA: TGTGCCAGCAGCTTACAGGTTCTTTACGAGCAGTACTTC.

V usage is TRBV19 and J usage is TRBJ2-7; tentatively, D is TRBD1 (6 bases). The V and J ends lost 2 bases and 2 bases respectively, with 10 bases between them. This CDR3 is built from 14 residues. Germline CDR1 is LNHDA and CDR2 is SQIVND (reference sequence). DNA of the CDR3: TGTGCCAGTAGTATAACCTGGGACACCTACGAGCAGTACTTC. Its translation: CASSITWDTYEQYF. The full variable domain, its missing parts supplied by reference TRBV19 and TRBJ2-7, is DGGITQSPKYLFRKEGQNVTLSCEQNLNHDAMYWYRQDPGQGLRLIYYSQIVNDFQKGDIAEGYSVSREKKESFPLTVTSAQKNPTAFYLCASSITWDTYEQYFGPGTRLTVT.

The genes are TRBV5-1 and TRBJ1-1; D ambiguous. This CDR3 comprises 14 residues. Trimming pared 1 base from V and 0 bases from J, leaving 7 bases between. Germline V gives CDR1 SGHRS, CDR2 YFSETQ. This CDR3 is CASSLSALNTEAFF. The CDR3 bases are TGCGCCAGCAGCTTGTCCGCTCTGAACACTGAAGCTTTCTTT.